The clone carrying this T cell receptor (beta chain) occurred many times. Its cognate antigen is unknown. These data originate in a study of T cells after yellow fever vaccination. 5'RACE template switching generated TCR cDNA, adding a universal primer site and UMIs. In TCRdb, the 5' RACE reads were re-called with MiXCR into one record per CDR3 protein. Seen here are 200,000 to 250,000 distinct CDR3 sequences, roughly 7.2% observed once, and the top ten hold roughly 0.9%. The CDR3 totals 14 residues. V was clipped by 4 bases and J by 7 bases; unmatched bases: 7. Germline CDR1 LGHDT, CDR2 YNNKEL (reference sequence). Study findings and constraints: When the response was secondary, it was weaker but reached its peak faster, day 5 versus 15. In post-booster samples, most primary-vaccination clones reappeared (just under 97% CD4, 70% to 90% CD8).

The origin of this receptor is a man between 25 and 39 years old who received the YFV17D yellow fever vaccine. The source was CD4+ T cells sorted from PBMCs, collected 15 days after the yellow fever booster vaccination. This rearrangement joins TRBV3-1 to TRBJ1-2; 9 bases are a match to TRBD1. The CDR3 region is CASSPRGTGLGYTF. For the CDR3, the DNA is TGTGCCAGCAGCCCAAGAGGGACAGGGCTTGGCTACACCTTC. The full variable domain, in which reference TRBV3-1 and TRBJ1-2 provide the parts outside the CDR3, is DTAVSQTPKYLVTQMGNDKSIKCEQNLGHDTMYWYKQDSKKFLKIMFSYNNKELIINETVPNRFSPKSPDKAHLNLHINSLELGDSAVYFCASSPRGTGLGYTFGSGTRLTVV.